This passage covers 27 T cell receptor beta chains from one sample sequenced in a study of shared clonotypes between healthy human individuals. Method: immunoSEQ multiplex PCR; TCRdb's copy keeps in-frame clones and lacks some. Of approximately 2.4 million clones in the sample, approximately 95% were seen once. Sequenced input: naive CD4+ T cells sorted from blood. Noted subset: CD45RA+ positively selected. The source of these receptors is a man between 18 and 35 years old in good health.

Note on this clone: The sample has other DNA sequences that encode this CDR3 too. V usage is TRBV28 and J usage is TRBJ2-5; D is undetermined. The CDR3 loop spans 14 amino acids. CDR1 is MDHEN and CDR2 is SYDVKM in the germline V gene. The V gene lost 3 bases and the J gene lost 1 base, with 9 bases spanning the gap. The CDR3 region is CASSLSGRQETQYF. The CDR3 DNA follows: TGTGCCAGCAGTTTGTCAGGCCGCCAAGAGACCCAGTACTTC.

Comments on this clone: In the same sample, other DNA sequences code for this CDR3. The chain employs TRBV30 and TRBJ1-1; D not resolved. CDR3 length: 12 amino acids. Deletions cut 3 bases from V and 5 bases from J, with 10 bases between. Germline V gene sequence: CDR1 GTSNPN, CDR2 SVGIG (reference sequence). DNA of the CDR3: TGTGCCTGGAGCCGGGGTGGGACTGAAGCTTTCTTT. Its translation: CAWSRGGTEAFF.

As regards this clone: Other DNA sequences in the same sample also yield this CDR3. The chain couples TRBV9 to TRBJ2-1; D gene uncertain. This CDR3 region has 15 residues. Germline-derived CDR1 and CDR2 are SGDLS and YYNGEE. The V end was cut by 1 base, the J end by 2 bases, with 10 bases between. The DNA for the CDR3 is TGTGCCAGCAGCGTAAGTCCGGGCCCCTACAATGAGCAGTTCTTC. This translates into CASSVSPGPYNEQFF.

The gene calls are TRBV11-3 and TRBJ2-2; D is unclear. V lost 6 bases to trimming and J lost 1 base, with 12 bases between them. The CDR3 length is 15 residues. Germline loops: CDR1 SGHNT, CDR2 YENEEA. The CDR3 nucleotides are TGTGCCAGCAGTCTAATGCTTGGGAACACCGGGGAGCTGTTTTTT. Its protein product is CASSLMLGNTGELFF.

The genes are TRBV28 and TRBJ1-5, with 9 bases lining up with TRBD1. V gave up 6 bases and J gave up 7 bases; unmatched junction bases: 10. The length of the CDR3 is 15 residues. CDR1 and CDR2 from the germline V gene are MDHEN and SYDVKM. The CDR3: CASSRGQGGNQPQHF. The CDR3 DNA is TGTGCCAGCAGCCGGGGACAGGGAGGAAACCAGCCCCAGCATTTT. The full variable domain, its missing parts supplied by reference TRBV28 and TRBJ1-5, is DVKVTQSSRYLVKRTGEKVFLECVQDMDHENMFWYRQDPGLGLRLIYFSYDVKMKEKGDIPEGYSVSREKKERFSLILESASTNQTSMYLCASSRGQGGNQPQHFGDGTRLSIL.

This clone was counted a single time. J is TRBJ2-7 and V is TRBV11-3; 10 bases map to TRBD1. This CDR3 region has 14 residues. Germline CDR1 SGHNT, CDR2 YENEEA. Trimming cost V 4 bases and J 6 bases; bases outside gene matches: 6. CDR3 coding DNA: TGTGCCAGCAGCTGGGACAGGGGTACGGGCGAGCAGTACTTC. Translating it yields CASSWDRGTGEQYF.

This chain connects TRBV7-2 to TRBJ2-7, with TRBD2 matching 10 bases. The V gene's germline CDR1 is SGHTA and CDR2 FQGNSA. The CDR3 has 18 residues. V lost 0 bases to trimming and J lost 0 bases; unmatched junction nucleotides: 8. The CDR3 coding sequence is TGTGCCAGCAGCTTAGCGTTTGATGTAGCGGGAGGCTCCTACGAGCAGTACTTC. Its protein is CASSLAFDVAGGSYEQYF.

The chain joins TRBV5-1 to TRBJ2-5; 7 nucleotides match TRBD2. This CDR3 has 15 amino acids. V was pared by 4 bases and J by 6 bases, with 12 bases of the junction left unmatched. Germline V gene data show CDR1 as SGHRS and CDR2 as YFSETQ. The CDR3 bases are TGCGCCAGCAGCCCCACCCCAACGGGACTACAGACCCAGTACTTC. It codes for CASSPTPTGLQTQYF.

This clone is a singleton in its sample. This chain uses TRBV14 with TRBJ1-2, with D tentatively TRBD1 (5 bases). CDR1 is SGHDN and CDR2 is FVKESK in the germline V gene. V lost 0 bases, J lost 7 bases, and 9 bases lay in between. The CDR3 loop spans 13 amino acids. CDR3 in DNA: TGTGCCAGCAGCCAAGACCTCAGGGCTGGCTACACCTTC. Protein product: CASSQDLRAGYTF.

The genes are TRBV27 and TRBJ1-1; 7 bases match TRBD1. CDR1 and CDR2 from the germline V gene are MNHEY and SMNVEV (reference sequence). CDR3 size: 15 residues. J lost 10 bases, V lost 6 bases, and 17 bases had no gene match. DNA for the CDR3: TGTGCCAGCAGCCCGCCGGGTGGGAGGGGGCGAGGAGCTTTCTTT. Its translation: CASSPPGGRGRGAFF.

The chain combines TRBV30 with TRBJ2-3; 10 bases align to TRBD1. Germline loops: CDR1 GTSNPN, CDR2 SVGIG (reference sequence). CDR3 length equals 16 residues. Trimming removed 2 bases from V and 2 bases from J; junction bases left unmatched: 7. The CDR3 spells CAWSKGDRGHTDTQYF. In nucleotides, the CDR3 is TGTGCCTGGAGTAAGGGGGACAGGGGCCACACAGATACGCAGTATTTT.

The chain combines TRBV4-3 with TRBJ2-7; 9 bases fit TRBD2. V trimming: 1 base; J trimming: 5 bases; junction bases outside the gene matches: 6. CDR3 size: 15 residues. Germline CDR1 reads LGHNA; CDR2 reads YSLEER. The CDR3 nucleotides read TGCGCCAGCAGCCAAGGGTTAGCGGGAGCCAACGAGCAGTACTTC. It encodes CASSQGLAGANEQYF.

This chain links TRBV10-2 with TRBJ2-5; 9 bases agree with TRBD2. This CDR3 spans 16 amino acids. Germline V gives CDR1 WSHSY, CDR2 SAAADI. J gave up 4 bases and V 6 bases, and 12 bases lay outside the gene matches. The CDR3 sequence: CASRVRRREGRETQYF. In DNA, the CDR3 is TGCGCCAGCAGGGTTCGCAGGCGGGAGGGCCGAGAGACCCAGTACTTC.

V is TRBV2 and J is TRBJ1-5; D gene uncertain. Trimming left V 4 bases short and J 4 bases short, with 8 bases between. The germline V gene encodes CDR1 SNHLY and CDR2 FYNNEI. The CDR3 is made up of 13 amino acids. CDR3 residues: CASSGDKNQPQHF. CDR3 nucleotides: TGTGCCAGCAGTGGCGACAAGAATCAGCCCCAGCATTTT.

With respect to this clone: The sample carries other DNA sequences with the same CDR3. The rearrangement links TRBV4-1 to TRBJ2-7, with 11 bases that match TRBD2. CDR1 and CDR2 from the germline V gene are MGHRA and YSYEKL. The junction had 1 base not matched to a gene; V was cut back by 0 bases and J by 3 bases. There are 15 residues in the CDR3. The CDR3 reads CASSQELAGVYEQYF. The DNA for the CDR3 is TGCGCCAGCAGCCAAGAACTAGCGGGAGTCTACGAGCAGTACTTC.

The J gene is TRBJ2-1, the V gene TRBV2, with 7 bases aligning to TRBD1. The junction had 10 bases not matched to a gene; V was cut back by 11 bases and J by 0 bases. Germline loops: CDR1 SNHLY, CDR2 FYNNEI. This CDR3 has 15 amino acids. This CDR3 reads CAGANRGSSYNEQFF. DNA of the CDR3: TGTGCCGGGGCGAACAGGGGAAGCTCCTACAATGAGCAGTTCTTC.

J is TRBJ1-6 and V is TRBV28; the D gene is possibly TRBD1 (6 bases). CDR1 is MDHEN and CDR2 is SYDVKM in the germline V gene. Trimming stripped 9 bases from V and 7 bases from J, with 19 bases between. This CDR3 has 15 residues. CDR3 protein: CASKIGGGTNSPLHF. The DNA of the CDR3 is TGTGCCAGTAAAATAGGGGGGGGCACCAATTCACCCCTCCACTTT.

The genes are TRBV15 and TRBJ1-1; possibly TRBD1 for D (6 bases). This CDR3 has 13 residues. Trimming cost V 5 bases and J 4 bases, with 11 bases left between them. Germline V gives CDR1 LNHNV, CDR2 YYDKDF (reference sequence). CDR3 protein: CATSVGAGTEAFF. The CDR3 DNA reads as TGTGCCACCAGCGTGGGGGCGGGCACTGAAGCTTTCTTT. Complete variable domain (other parts from reference TRBV15 and TRBJ1-1): DAMVIQNPRYQVTQFGKPVTLSCSQTLNHNVMYWYQQKSSQAPKLLFHYYDKDFNNEADTPDNFQSRRPNTSFCFLDIRSPGLGDTAMYLCATSVGAGTEAFFGQGTRLTVV.

The chain recombines TRBV10-3 with TRBJ1-2; no clear D gene. Trimming removed 5 bases at V and 8 bases at J, with 12 bases between. This CDR3 has 12 residues. The germline CDR1 and CDR2 sequences are ENHRY and SYGVKD. CDR3 nucleotide sequence: TGTGCCATCAGTACCTCGGACCCCGGCTACACCTTC. Translating it yields CAISTSDPGYTF.

The rearrangement links TRBV6-5 to TRBJ1-6; 10 positions agree with TRBD1. CDR1 and CDR2 (germline): MNHEY, SVGAGI. This CDR3 region has 15 residues. Trimming took 0 bases from V and 9 from J; bases not matched to a gene: 2. The CDR3: CASSYSTGGSSPLHF. The DNA for the CDR3 is TGTGCCAGCAGTTACTCGACAGGGGGCAGTTCACCCCTCCACTTT.

The chain couples TRBV6-5 to TRBJ2-7; 7 nucleotides align to TRBD1. CDR3 length equals 15 residues. The ends lost 3 bases at V and 2 bases at J; junction bases unmatched: 7. Germline V gives CDR1 MNHEY, CDR2 SVGAGI. The CDR3 loop reads CASSYARGPPYEQYF. The CDR3 DNA sequence: TGTGCCAGCAGTTATGCGAGGGGGCCCCCCTACGAGCAGTACTTC.

J is TRBJ2-3 and V is TRBV5-4; no reliable D call. Germline CDR1 is SGHNT and CDR2 is YYREEE (reference sequence). The CDR3 is 15 residues long. The V and J ends lost 0 bases and 6 bases respectively, with 14 bases between them. CDR3 sequence (DNA): TGTGCCAGCAGCTTGGGTGGCCAGATTCTGGATACGCAGTATTTT. Protein product: CASSLGGQILDTQYF.

Remarks on this clone: Other DNA sequences in this sample translate to the same CDR3. As DNA, the CDR3 is TGTGCCAGCAGCCAAACCGGGTCCACAGATACGCAGTATTTT. Amino acids: CASSQTGSTDTQYF. J is TRBJ2-3 and V is TRBV5-6; D is ambiguous. This CDR3 comprises 14 residues. Germline loops: CDR1 SGHDT, CDR2 YYEEEE. V was shortened by 4 bases and J by 2 bases, with 11 bases between the two germline ends.

This chain connects TRBV9 to TRBJ1-6, with D tentatively TRBD1 (5 bases). There are 16 residues in the CDR3. Germline loops: CDR1 SGDLS, CDR2 YYNGEE. Trimming shortened V by 3 bases and J by 8 bases, and 18 bases separated the two germline ends. This chain's CDR3 is CASSAGWTPGDSPLHF. DNA of the CDR3: TGTGCCAGCAGCGCCGGATGGACCCCGGGGGATTCACCCCTCCACTTT.

The CDR3 is CAWNQRLGGYEQYF. CDR3 DNA: TGTGCCTGGAATCAGCGACTAGGGGGCTACGAGCAGTACTTC. The chain uses TRBV30 and TRBJ2-7, with D possibly called TRBD1 or TRBD2 (6 bases each). Germline CDR1 GTSNPN, CDR2 SVGIG (reference sequence). V gave up 4 bases and J gave up 3 bases, with 16 bases separating them. This CDR3 is built from 14 residues.

CDR3 sequence: CASLGQDYGYTF. CDR3 coding DNA: TGTGCCAGCCTCGGACAGGACTATGGCTACACCTTC. This chain links TRBV2 with TRBJ1-2, with 7 bases fitting TRBD1. The CDR3 is 12 residues long. Per the germline V gene, CDR1 is SNHLY and CDR2 is FYNNEI. V lost 8 bases, J lost 3 bases, and 3 bases stayed unmatched.

The chain links TRBV7-9 to TRBJ1-1; D is possibly TRBD1 (5 bases). The CDR3 runs 14 residues. Trimming removed 5 bases at V and 11 bases at J, with 21 bases between. Germline lookup yields CDR1 SEHNR and CDR2 FQNEAQ (reference sequence). In DNA form, the CDR3 reads TGTGCCAGCAGCCCCGACATGTCCTCTGCAGGGGCTTTCTTT. It yields the protein CASSPDMSSAGAFF.